These 26 T cell receptor beta chains originate from one sample sequenced in a study of T-cell reconstitution after alpha-beta-depleted transplantation in children. Unique molecular identifiers featured in how the TCRbeta library was prepared. TCRdb re-derived calls from the PCR reads in MiXCR, one entry per CDR3 protein. This table has almost 500,000 distinct CDR3 sequences, 9.5% to 15% appearing once. Here the sequenced sample was PBMCs from the stem cell graft donor, taken from the stem cell graft. These receptors all come from a human donor who donated a stem cell graft to a child with combined immunodeficiency.

In this sample, this clonotype turned up a few times. V gene TRBV9 combines with J gene TRBJ2-2, with a weak D call TRBD2 (5 bases). V lost 3 bases, J lost 1 base, and 7 bases lay in between. CDR3 length: 14 amino acids. Per the germline V gene, CDR1 is SGDLS and CDR2 is YYNGEE. CDR3 loop: CASSAEGNTGELFF. In DNA form, the CDR3 reads TGTGCCAGCAGCGCCGAGGGGAACACCGGGGAGCTGTTTTTT. The full variable domain, in which reference TRBV9 and TRBJ2-2 provide the parts outside the CDR3, is DSGVTQTPKHLITATGQRVTLRCSPRSGDLSVYWYQQSLDQGLQFLIQYYNGEERAKGNILERFSAQQFPDLHSELNLSSLELGDSALYFCASSAEGNTGELFFGEGSRLTVL.

There are a few counts of this clonotype. This chain uses TRBV19 with TRBJ1-1, with unresolved D. Germline loops: CDR1 LNHDA, CDR2 SQIVND (reference sequence). CDR3 length: 15 amino acids. V dropped 5 bases and J dropped 0 bases, with 13 bases sitting between them. The CDR3 here is CASSDDPWVNTEAFF. CDR3 nucleotide sequence: TGTGCCAGTAGTGACGACCCATGGGTGAACACTGAAGCTTTCTTT.

This clonotype was observed a few times. Here the CDR3 reads CASRQGRRTEAFF. As DNA, the CDR3 is TGTGCCAGCAGACAGGGGAGAAGGACTGAAGCTTTCTTT. The rearrangement links TRBV25-1 to TRBJ1-1; the match to TRBD1 covers 7 bases. This CDR3 comprises 13 residues. V shed 6 bases and J 5 bases; nucleotides not matched to a gene: 6. Germline CDR1 is MGHDK and CDR2 is SYGVNS. Variable domain in full (rest from reference TRBV25-1 and TRBJ1-1): EADIYQTPRYLVIGTGKKITLECSQTMGHDKMYWYQQDPGMELHLIHYSYGVNSTEKGDLSSESTVSRIRTEHFPLTLESARPSHTSQYLCASRQGRRTEAFFGQGTRLTVV.

This clonotype has a handful of counts. The CDR3 here is CATSDLPGTSGSWEQFF. The CDR3 DNA follows: TGTGCCACCAGTGATTTGCCCGGGACTAGCGGGAGCTGGGAGCAGTTCTTC. V usage is TRBV24-1 and J usage is TRBJ2-1; 14 bases match TRBD2. After removal of 0 bases from V and 10 bases from J, the junction contained 7 bases not matched to a gene. The CDR3 length is 17 residues. Germline CDR1 is KGHDR and CDR2 is SFDVKD.

This chain links TRBV4-2 with TRBJ2-2; possible D gene TRBD2, 5 bases. From germline, CDR1 is LGHNA and CDR2 YNFKEQ. Trimming cost V 2 bases and J 1 base, with 11 bases left between them. CDR3 length equals 16 residues. CDR3 nucleotides: TGTGCCAGCAGCCAAAAGGGTCGGGGGAACACCGGGGAGCTGTTTTTT. Translated: CASSQKGRGNTGELFF.

Only a few counts were recorded for this clonotype. The rearrangement joins TRBV18 to TRBJ2-7; D perhaps matches TRBD2 (5 bases). Germline assignment: CDR1 KGHSH and CDR2 LQKENI. The CDR3 has 16 amino acids. V lost 0 bases to trimming and J lost 1 base, with 13 bases between them. The CDR3: CASSPPLDYLSYEQYF. CDR3 sequence (DNA): TGTGCCAGCTCACCACCGTTAGACTATCTATCCTACGAGCAGTACTTC.

V and J are TRBV6-2 or TRBV6-3 and TRBJ2-4; 8 bases align to TRBD2. Germline CDR1 and CDR2: MNHEY and SVGEGT. V trimming: 5 bases; J trimming: 0 bases; junction bases outside the gene matches: 3. The CDR3 covers 15 residues. CDR3: CASSQSGRAKNIQYF. The CDR3 nucleotides are TGTGCCAGCAGTCAAAGCGGGAGAGCCAAAAACATTCAGTACTTC.

The V call is TRBV28, the J call TRBJ1-5; D unresolved. The CDR3 length is 13 residues. The V gene's germline CDR1 is MDHEN and CDR2 SYDVKM. Trimming left V 6 bases short and J 7 bases short, with 13 bases between. The CDR3 spells CASRVPLGQPQHF. The CDR3 DNA reads TGTGCCAGCAGGGTACCCCTCGGGCAGCCCCAGCATTTT.

This sequence joins TRBV9 and TRBJ2-3; 9 nucleotides match TRBD2. With V trimmed by 4 bases and J by 0 bases, 3 bases remained unmatched. This CDR3 has 15 residues. Germline V gives CDR1 SGDLS, CDR2 YYNGEE. Here the CDR3 reads CASSKTSGSTDTQYF. DNA of the CDR3: TGTGCCAGCAGCAAGACTAGCGGTAGCACAGATACGCAGTATTTT.

This sequence joins TRBV9 and TRBJ2-7; 7 bases fit TRBD2. The germline V gene encodes CDR1 SGDLS and CDR2 YYNGEE. Unmatched junction bases numbered 9, after V lost 3 bases and J lost 6 bases. This CDR3 comprises 14 residues. CDR3 loop: CASSAGGRSSEQYF. Here the CDR3 DNA reads TGTGCCAGCAGCGCAGGCGGGAGATCGAGCGAGCAGTACTTC.

The chain recombines TRBV12-3 or TRBV12-4 with TRBJ1-5; D is unresolved. The CDR3 consists of 15 residues. V lost 1 base to trimming and J lost 0 bases, with 7 bases between them. The CDR3, as DNA: TGTGCCAGCAGTTTAGTTCGCTATAGCAATCAGCCCCAGCATTTT. Translated, it gives CASSLVRYSNQPQHF.

The sample holds a few counts of this clonotype. V usage is TRBV29-1 and J usage is TRBJ1-5; D might be TRBD1 (6 bases). The germline V gene encodes CDR1 SQVTM and CDR2 ANQGSEA. The V end was cut by 4 bases, the J end by 5 bases, with 9 bases between. The CDR3 has 12 amino acids. The CDR3 sequence is CSVADSDQPQHF. DNA of the CDR3: TGCAGCGTTGCGGACAGCGATCAGCCCCAGCATTTT.

The CDR3 DNA is TGCAGCGTCAGCACAGGCCTCCCGAACACTGAAGCTTTCTTT. Translating gives CSVSTGLPNTEAFF. The V and J genes are TRBV29-1 and TRBJ1-1; a possible D gene is TRBD1 (5 bases). Per germline, CDR1 SQVTM and CDR2 ANQGSEA. This CDR3 contains 14 residues. Trimming took off 6 bases at V and 1 base at J, with 15 bases between the two ends.

Only a few counts were recorded for this clonotype. CDR3 sequence reads: CASSQDRGGPLSGNTIYF. The CDR3 DNA sequence: TGCGCCAGCAGCCAAGATCGAGGGGGGCCCCTCTCTGGAAACACCATATATTTT. This chain uses TRBV4-3 with TRBJ1-3; D perhaps matches TRBD1 (6 bases). The CDR3 spans 18 residues. V lost 0 bases and J 0 bases, leaving 15 bases between the germline ends. The germline V gene encodes CDR1 LGHNA and CDR2 YSLEER.

This clonotype was counted many times. This chain links TRBV4-3 with TRBJ2-3, with TRBD1 identical over 7 bases. The CDR3 spans 18 residues. CDR1 and CDR2 from the germline V gene are LGHNA and YSLEER. With V trimmed by 0 bases and J by 5 bases, 14 bases remained unmatched. CDR3 nucleotides: TGCGCCAGCAGCCAAGAAAGTCGAGGGGGCACATTGGGAGATACGCAGTATTTT. It yields the protein CASSQESRGGTLGDTQYF.

In this sample, this clonotype turned up many times. The chain has TRBV12-3 or TRBV12-4 and TRBJ2-2; the D is unclear. The V end lost 7 bases, the J end lost 5 bases, and 11 bases lay between the germline ends. The CDR3 contains 13 residues. The CDR3 nucleotides read TGTGCCAGCAACCCGGGTTGGACCGGGGAGCTGTTTTTT. This codes for CASNPGWTGELFF.

This clonotype has a handful of counts. CDR3 coding DNA: TGTGCCAGCAGTTTAGTTGGGGGGGGGCCCTACAATGAGCAGTTCTTC. It specifies CASSLVGGGPYNEQFF. The chain couples TRBV12-3 or TRBV12-4 to TRBJ2-1, with D tentatively TRBD2 (7 bases). CDR3 length: 16 residues. The ends were cut back, 1 base at V and 2 bases at J, with 12 bases in the middle.

This clonotype was recorded at least ten times. V and J are TRBV28 and TRBJ1-1, with D possibly TRBD1 on 5 matching bases. The CDR3 consists of 12 residues. CDR1 and CDR2 (germline): MDHEN, SYDVKM. The V and J ends lost 3 bases and 11 bases respectively, with 13 bases between them. CDR3 residues: CASSLPQGSAFF. As DNA, the CDR3 is TGTGCCAGCAGTTTGCCGCAGGGATCGGCTTTCTTT.

Ten or more counts support this clonotype. This chain connects TRBV12-3 or TRBV12-4 to TRBJ1-1; no reliable D call. V dropped 1 base and J dropped 5 bases, with 8 bases sitting between them. This CDR3 spans 13 amino acids. CDR3 loop: CASSLGRMTEAFF. The CDR3 DNA reads as TGTGCCAGCAGTTTAGGGAGAATGACTGAAGCTTTCTTT.

This clonotype was counted at least ten times. The chain employs TRBV4-3 and TRBJ2-1; possibly TRBD2 for D (6 bases). The CDR3 sequence is 17 residues long. V was pared by 0 bases and J by 4 bases, with 16 bases between. Per germline, CDR1 LGHNA and CDR2 YSLEER. CDR3 sequence (DNA): TGCGCCAGCAGCCAAGAAATAGGAGGGATGGGTTACAATGAGCAGTTCTTC. Its translation is CASSQEIGGMGYNEQFF.

This clonotype came up a few times. This chain uses TRBV9 with TRBJ1-2; D possibly corresponds to TRBD1 (6 bases). Trimming removed 3 bases from V and 4 bases from J, with 25 bases in between. This CDR3 has 18 residues. Germline V gene sequence: CDR1 SGDLS, CDR2 YYNGEE. The CDR3 coding sequence is TGTGCCAGCAGCGGCCACCACTATGAGGCGGGGGCGGGCTATGGCTACACCTTC. This gives the protein CASSGHHYEAGAGYGYTF.

This clonotype has a handful of counts. The chain links TRBV2 to TRBJ2-1, with D perhaps TRBD1 or TRBD2 (5 bases each). Germline assignment: CDR1 SNHLY and CDR2 FYNNEI. V lost 3 bases, J lost 0 bases, and 24 bases lay in between. The CDR3 loop spans 20 amino acids. This chain's CDR3 is CASSDPTNSQGASSYNEQFF. DNA for the CDR3: TGTGCCAGCAGTGATCCAACCAATTCGCAGGGAGCCAGCTCCTACAATGAGCAGTTCTTC.

Ten or more counts support this clonotype. The chain links TRBV12-3 or TRBV12-4 to TRBJ2-6; no reliable D call. CDR3 length equals 16 residues. V was trimmed by 4 bases and J by 0 bases, leaving 10 bases between them. The DNA for the CDR3 is TGTGCCAGCAGTTCCGCTAGAAACTCTGGGGCCAACGTCCTGACTTTC. This translates into CASSSARNSGANVLTF.

In its sample, this clonotype was seen many times. V gene TRBV12-3 or TRBV12-4 combines with J gene TRBJ2-7, with a possible D match to TRBD1 (6 bases). The V end was cut by 0 bases, the J end by 3 bases, with 12 bases between. The CDR3 loop spans 15 amino acids. The CDR3 DNA follows: TGTGCCAGCAGTTTAGCCGGACAGCGCCGCTACGAGCAGTACTTC. Translation: CASSLAGQRRYEQYF.

This clonotype was seen at least ten times. The CDR3 DNA follows: TGCAGCGTTGAGGGGAACACTGAAGCTTTCTTT. Translation: CSVEGNTEAFF. J is TRBJ1-1 and V is TRBV29-1; D is undetermined. Germline V lookup: CDR1 SQVTM, CDR2 ANQGSEA. The CDR3 extends over 11 amino acids. Deletions cut 3 bases from V and 1 base from J, with 3 bases between.

The rearrangement joins TRBV2 to TRBJ2-1; TRBD1 is a possible D gene (6 bases). V lost 7 bases and J 4 bases, leaving 17 bases between the germline ends. The CDR3 has 15 residues. Germline CDR1 SNHLY, CDR2 FYNNEI. The CDR3 region is CASKPEQGRYNEQFF. CDR3 sequence (DNA): TGTGCCAGCAAGCCGGAACAGGGAAGATACAATGAGCAGTTCTTC.